This TCR beta chain appears in the sequencing data of a study of control samples from healthy donors and cancer patients. This table comes from immunoSEQ multiplex PCR, and its TCRdb copy is limited to in-frame clones, with some not included. The sample carries roughly 170,000 clones, 90% to 95% recorded once. This clone has just a few counts. A read error may account for a junction end that differs from germline. Germline CDR1 reads MNHEY; CDR2 reads SVGAGI. The length of the CDR3 is 13 residues. This TCR was sampled from a man aged 18 to 29 in good health. Sequencing input: blood. This sequence joins TRBV6-5 and TRBJ2-3; a weak D match, TRBD1 (6 bases). In DNA, the CDR3 is TGTGCAAGCAGGGACGGGACAACAGATACGCAGTATTTT. This translates into CASRDGTTDTQYF.